These T cell receptor beta chains were read from a single sample in a study of T cell responses to AZD1222 COVID-19 vaccine. Assay: immunoSEQ multiplex PCR; the TCRdb copy retains only in-frame clones and omits some. This sample has fewer than 85,000 clones, with around 92% found just once. Sequences were derived from peripheral blood, sampled on day 0 of MenACWY control vaccination. The receptors shown here come from an adult in good health. CDR3s include the opening cysteine and the closing phenylalanine or tryptophan. Part of the rows lack a size; the others show once, few, many or a class for expanded clones.

clone size: -
V gene: TRBV29-1
CDR3 protein: CSVTLGGTGNTIYF

clone size: -
V gene: TRBV3-1/TRBV3-2
CDR3 protein: CASSQRMGREDSPLHF

clone size: -
V gene: TRBV6-4
CDR3 protein: CASSVQTSDNEQFF

clone size: -
V gene: TRBV28
CDR3 protein: CASSLGSSNTEAFF

clone size: -
V gene: TRBV3-1/TRBV3-2
CDR3 protein: CASSPQGWAGNTIYF

clone size: -
V gene: TRBV10-3
CDR3 protein: CAISLSAGGNEQYF

clone size: -
V gene: TRBV3-1/TRBV3-2
CDR3 protein: CASSQDPGSSYNEQFF

clone size: -
V gene: TRBV19
CDR3 protein: CASSTDSYSGNTIYF

clone size: -
V gene: TRBV28
CDR3 protein: CASSLTSGQSSYEQYF

clone size: -
V gene: TRBV7-2
CDR3 protein: CASSLSPQEAFF

clone size: once
V gene: TRBV7-8
CDR3 protein: CASSRSLAEKQFF

clone size: -
V gene: TRBV19
CDR3 protein: CASSIGTGARGNQPQHF

clone size: -
V gene: TRBV12-5
CDR3 protein: CASGYGLSSYEQYF

clone size: -
V gene: TRBV5-1
CDR3 protein: CASSLDVQGGETQYF

clone size: -
V gene: TRBV6-1
CDR3 protein: CASSEIGGRETQYF

clone size: once
V gene: TRBV7-2
CDR3 protein: CASSWTSMNTGELFF

clone size: few
V gene: TRBV5-6
CDR3 protein: CASSLRSPGQFF

clone size: -
V gene: TRBV6-5
CDR3 protein: CASSRGNQETQYF

clone size: -
V gene: TRBV7-8
CDR3 protein: CASSPSGSSTYEQYF

clone size: -
V gene: TRBV3-1/TRBV3-2
CDR3 protein: CASSRETGTYEQYF

clone size: -
V gene: TRBV7-7
CDR3 protein: CASSPRLAGVNEQFF

clone size: -
V gene: TRBV2
CDR3 protein: CASSGQGKHTQYF

clone size: few
V gene: TRBV27
CDR3 protein: CASSLGAGVWETQYF

clone size: -
V gene: TRBV6-2/TRBV6-3
CDR3 protein: CASSNPRRGVLQYF

clone size: once
V gene: TRBV12-3/TRBV12-4
CDR3 protein: CASSLAGTEKLFF

clone size: -
V gene: TRBV28
CDR3 protein: CASSLEGAGYGYTF

clone size: -
V gene: TRBV27
CDR3 protein: CASSGLGQGEGQPQHF

clone size: few
V gene: TRBV2
CDR3 protein: CASSDPYEQYF

clone size: -
V gene: TRBV9
CDR3 protein: CASSVEAGRETQYF

clone size: -
V gene: TRBV2
CDR3 protein: CASSLGTGGPYNSPLHF

clone size: -
V gene: TRBV28
CDR3 protein: CASSLTHEQYF

clone size: once
V gene: TRBV25-1
CDR3 protein: CASSDPPSGQETQYF

clone size: -
V gene: TRBV3-1/TRBV3-2
CDR3 protein: CASSQEVWDSEAFF

clone size: -
V gene: TRBV28
CDR3 protein: CASIGGVREQYF